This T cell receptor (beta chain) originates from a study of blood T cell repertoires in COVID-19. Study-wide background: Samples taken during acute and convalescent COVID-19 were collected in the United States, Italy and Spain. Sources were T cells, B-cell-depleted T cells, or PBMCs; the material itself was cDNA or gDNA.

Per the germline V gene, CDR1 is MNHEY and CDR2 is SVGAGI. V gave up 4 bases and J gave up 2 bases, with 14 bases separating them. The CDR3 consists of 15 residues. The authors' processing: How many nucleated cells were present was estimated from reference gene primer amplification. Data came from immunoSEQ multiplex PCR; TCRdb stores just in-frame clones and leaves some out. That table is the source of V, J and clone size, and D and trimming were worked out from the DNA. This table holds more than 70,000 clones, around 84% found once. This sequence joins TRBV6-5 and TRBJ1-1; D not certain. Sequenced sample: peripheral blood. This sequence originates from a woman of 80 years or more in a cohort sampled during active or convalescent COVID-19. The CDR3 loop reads CASSSRKRLNTEAFF. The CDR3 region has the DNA TGTGCCAGCAGTTCCCGCAAACGACTAAACACTGAAGCTTTCTTT.